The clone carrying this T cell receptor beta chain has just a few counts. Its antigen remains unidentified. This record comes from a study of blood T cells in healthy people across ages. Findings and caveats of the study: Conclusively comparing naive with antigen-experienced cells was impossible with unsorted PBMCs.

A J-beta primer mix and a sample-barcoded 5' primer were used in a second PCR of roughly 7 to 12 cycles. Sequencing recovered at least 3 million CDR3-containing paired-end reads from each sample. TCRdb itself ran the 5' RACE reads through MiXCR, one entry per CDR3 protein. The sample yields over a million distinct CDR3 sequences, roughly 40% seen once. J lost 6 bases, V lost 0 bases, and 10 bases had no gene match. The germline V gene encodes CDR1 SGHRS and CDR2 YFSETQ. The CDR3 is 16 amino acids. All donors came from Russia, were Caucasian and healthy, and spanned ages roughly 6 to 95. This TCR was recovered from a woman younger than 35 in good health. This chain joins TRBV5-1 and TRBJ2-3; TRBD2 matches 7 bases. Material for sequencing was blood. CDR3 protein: CASSLGSLAARDTQYF. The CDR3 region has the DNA TGCGCCAGCAGCTTGGGCTCCCTAGCGGCTCGGGATACGCAGTATTTT. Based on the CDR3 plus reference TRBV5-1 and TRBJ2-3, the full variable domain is KAGVTQTPRYLIKTRGQQVTLSCSPISGHRSVSWYQQTPGQGLQFLFEYFSETQRNKGNFPGRFSGRQFSNSRSEMNVSTLELGDSALYLCASSLGSLAARDTQYFGPGTRLTVL.